This TCR beta chain was recorded in a study of shared T cell receptors in the human thymus. Sequenced by immunoSEQ multiplex PCR; TCRdb stores in-frame clones only, minus some. The sample has fewer than 700,000 clones, 88% seen once; the top ten hold 0.0095% to 0.013%. The CDR3 runs 16 residues. Germline trimming cut 4 bases from V and 4 bases from J; bases unmatched to any gene: 9. Germline V gene data show CDR1 as SGHRS and CDR2 as YFSETQ. The data were also submitted as part of a second study, on human thymus T cells. That report notes: The thymus was resected at corrective cardiac surgery.

This chain uses TRBV5-1 with TRBJ2-3; TRBD2 matches at 10 bases. The sequence was obtained from a boy under two years old with a congenital heart defect. Sequenced material: thymocytes. CDR3 coding DNA: TGCGCCAGCAGCGAATCTAGCGGGAGTGTCGCAGATACGCAGTATTTT. Residues: CASSESSGSVADTQYF.